A single sample gave rise to the 5 T cell receptor beta chains below, sequenced in a study of cytomegalovirus exposure and HLA in healthy donors. Amplification used 60 Vbeta primers and 13 Jbeta primers. The assay was immunoSEQ multiplex PCR, and TCRdb's table has in-frame clones only and misses some. In the table there are roughly 150,000 clones, around 82% of which are singletons. The specimen was PBMCs. The receptors here all came from a woman aged 45 to 65 in good health and CMV-seropositive.

The rearrangement joins TRBV6-5 to TRBJ2-1; 12 nucleotides align to TRBD2. The germline V gene has CDR1 MNHEY and CDR2 SVGAGI. This CDR3 has 16 residues. The V gene end was trimmed by 4 bases and the J gene end by 3 bases; junction bases not matched to a gene: 4. CDR3 loop: CASSSPSGGGYNEQFF. The CDR3, as DNA: TGTGCCAGCAGTTCCCCTAGCGGGGGGGGCTACAATGAGCAGTTCTTC.

This clone appeared a few times. The chain uses TRBV29-1 and TRBJ1-5; TRBD1 is a possible D gene (5 bases). Germline loops: CDR1 SQVTM, CDR2 ANQGSEA. This CDR3 is built from 13 residues. The V and J ends lost 5 bases and 1 base respectively, with 9 bases between them. The CDR3 coding sequence is TGCAGCGTTTGGGGGGGGAGCAATCAGCCCCAGCATTTT. As protein: CSVWGGSNQPQHF.

In this sample, this clone turned up once. CDR3 residues: CASSLDGRADTQYF. CDR3 nucleotides: TGTGCCAGCAGCTTAGACGGCAGGGCAGATACGCAGTATTTT. The chain joins TRBV7-2 to TRBJ2-3; a possible D gene is TRBD1 (5 bases). CDR1 is SGHTA and CDR2 is FQGNSA in the germline V gene. V dropped 1 base and J dropped 4 bases, with 9 bases sitting between them. The CDR3 totals 14 residues.

This chain connects TRBV9 to TRBJ1-1; no clear D. The CDR3 is 12 residues long. CDR1 is SGDLS and CDR2 is YYNGEE in the germline V gene. With 3 bases removed from V and 3 bases from J, the gap between germline ends came to 6 bases. CDR3 DNA sequence: TGTGCCAGCAGCGGGCGGGACACTGAAGCTTTCTTT. It is translated as CASSGRDTEAFF.

The chain combines TRBV5-1 with TRBJ2-2, with no clear D. This CDR3 has 12 residues. Germline loops: CDR1 SGHRS, CDR2 YFSETQ. The V end lost 0 bases, the J end lost 7 bases, and 4 bases lay between the germline ends. CDR3 protein: CASSLDNGELFF. The DNA of the CDR3 is TGCGCCAGCAGCTTGGATAACGGGGAGCTGTTTTTT.